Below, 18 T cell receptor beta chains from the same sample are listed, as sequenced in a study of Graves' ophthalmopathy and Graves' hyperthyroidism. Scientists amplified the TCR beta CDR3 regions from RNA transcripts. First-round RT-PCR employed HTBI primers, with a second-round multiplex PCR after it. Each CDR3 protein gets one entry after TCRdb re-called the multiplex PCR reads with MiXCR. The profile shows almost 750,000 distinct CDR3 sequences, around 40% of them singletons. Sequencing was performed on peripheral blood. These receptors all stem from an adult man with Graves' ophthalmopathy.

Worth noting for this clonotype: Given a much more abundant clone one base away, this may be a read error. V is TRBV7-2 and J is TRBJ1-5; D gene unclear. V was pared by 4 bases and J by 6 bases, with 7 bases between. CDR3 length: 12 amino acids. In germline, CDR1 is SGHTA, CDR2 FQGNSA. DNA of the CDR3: TGTGCCAGCAGCTCAGCGCTTCAGCCCCAGCATTTT. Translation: CASSSALQPQHF.

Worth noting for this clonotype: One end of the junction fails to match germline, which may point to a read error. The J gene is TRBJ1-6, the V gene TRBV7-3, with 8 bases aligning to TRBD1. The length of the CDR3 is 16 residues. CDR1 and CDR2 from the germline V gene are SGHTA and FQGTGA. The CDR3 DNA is TGCGCCAGCAGCCCCGGAGCCGGACAGGGCGGTTCACCCCTCCACTTT. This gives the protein CASSPGAGQGGSPLHF.

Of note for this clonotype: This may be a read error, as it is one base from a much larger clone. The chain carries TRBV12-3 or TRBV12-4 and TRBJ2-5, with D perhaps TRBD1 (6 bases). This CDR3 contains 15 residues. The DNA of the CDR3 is TGTGCCAGCAGTTTTCCCCCGGGACAAAAGGAGACCCAGTGCTTC. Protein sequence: CASSFPPGQKETQCF.

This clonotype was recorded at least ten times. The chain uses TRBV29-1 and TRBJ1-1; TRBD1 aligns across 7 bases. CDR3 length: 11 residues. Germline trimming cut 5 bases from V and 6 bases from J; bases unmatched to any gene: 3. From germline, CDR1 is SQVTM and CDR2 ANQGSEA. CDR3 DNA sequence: TGCAGCGTTACAGGGGAACCTGAAGCTTTCTTT. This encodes CSVTGEPEAFF.

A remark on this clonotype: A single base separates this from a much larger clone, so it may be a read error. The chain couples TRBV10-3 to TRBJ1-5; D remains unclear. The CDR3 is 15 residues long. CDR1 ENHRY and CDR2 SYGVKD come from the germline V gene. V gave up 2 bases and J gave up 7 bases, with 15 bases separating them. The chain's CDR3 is CAISEPSGGGQPQHF. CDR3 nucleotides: TGTGCCATCAGTGAGCCCTCGGGAGGAGGCCAGCCCCAGCATTTT.

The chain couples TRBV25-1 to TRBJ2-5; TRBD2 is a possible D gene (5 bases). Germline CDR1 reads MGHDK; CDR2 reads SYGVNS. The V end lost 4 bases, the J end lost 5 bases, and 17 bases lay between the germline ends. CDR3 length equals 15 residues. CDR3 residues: CASSASSGLGETQYF. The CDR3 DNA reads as TGTGCCAGCAGTGCTAGCTCAGGTCTTGGGGAGACCCAGTACTTC.

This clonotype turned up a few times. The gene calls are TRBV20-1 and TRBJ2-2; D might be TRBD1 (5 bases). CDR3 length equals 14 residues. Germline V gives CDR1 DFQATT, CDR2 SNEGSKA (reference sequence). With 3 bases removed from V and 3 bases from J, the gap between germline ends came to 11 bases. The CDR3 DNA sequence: TGCAGTGCTAGTGGGGCGTGGGACACCGGGGAGCTGTTTTTT. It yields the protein CSASGAWDTGELFF.

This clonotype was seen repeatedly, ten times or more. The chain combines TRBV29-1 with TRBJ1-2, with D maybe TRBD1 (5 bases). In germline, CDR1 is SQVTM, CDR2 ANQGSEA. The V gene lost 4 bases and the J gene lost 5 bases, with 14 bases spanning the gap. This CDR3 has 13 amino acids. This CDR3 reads CSVAGAGWYGYTF. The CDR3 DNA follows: TGCAGCGTTGCCGGGGCAGGGTGGTATGGCTACACCTTC.

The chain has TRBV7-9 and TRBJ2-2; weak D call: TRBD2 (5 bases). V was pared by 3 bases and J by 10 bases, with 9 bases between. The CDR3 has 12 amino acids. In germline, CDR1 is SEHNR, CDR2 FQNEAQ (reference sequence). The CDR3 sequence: CASSLGVVELFF. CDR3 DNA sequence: TGTGCCAGCAGCTTGGGAGTTGTGGAGCTGTTTTTT.

The CDR3, as DNA: TGCAGTGCGAGATGGATAGCGGGTGGCTACACCTTC. It encodes CSARWIAGGYTF. The gene calls are TRBV20-1 and TRBJ1-2; D remains unclear. This CDR3 contains 12 residues. Trimming removed 6 bases from V and 7 bases from J, with 15 bases in between. The germline V gene encodes CDR1 DFQATT and CDR2 SNEGSKA (reference sequence).

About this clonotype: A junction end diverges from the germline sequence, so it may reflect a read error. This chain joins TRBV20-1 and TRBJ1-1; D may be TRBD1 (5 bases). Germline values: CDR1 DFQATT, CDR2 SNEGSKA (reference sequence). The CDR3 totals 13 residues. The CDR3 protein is CSARPGAVTEALF. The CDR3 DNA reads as TGCAGTGCCAGGCCCGGGGCGGTGACTGAAGCTCTCTTT.

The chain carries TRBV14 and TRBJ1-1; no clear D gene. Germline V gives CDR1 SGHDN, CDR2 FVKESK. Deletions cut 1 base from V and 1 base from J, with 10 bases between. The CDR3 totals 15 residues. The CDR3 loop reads CASSQGVEGNTEAFF. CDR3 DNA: TGTGCCAGCAGCCAAGGTGTCGAGGGGAACACTGAAGCTTTCTTT.

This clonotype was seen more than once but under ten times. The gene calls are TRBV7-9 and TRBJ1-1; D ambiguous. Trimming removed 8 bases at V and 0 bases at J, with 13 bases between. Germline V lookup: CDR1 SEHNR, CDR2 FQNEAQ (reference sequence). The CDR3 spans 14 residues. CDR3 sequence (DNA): TGTGCCAGCTCCACTTGGGTTATGAACACTGAAGCTTTCTTT. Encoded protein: CASSTWVMNTEAFF.

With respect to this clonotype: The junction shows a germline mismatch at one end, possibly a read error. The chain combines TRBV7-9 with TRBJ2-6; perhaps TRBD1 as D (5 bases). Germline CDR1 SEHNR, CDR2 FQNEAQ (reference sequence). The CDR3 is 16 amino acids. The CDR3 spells CASSLNRISGASVLTF. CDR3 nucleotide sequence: TGTGCCAGCAGCTTGAACAGGATCTCTGGGGCCAGCGTCCTGACTTTC.

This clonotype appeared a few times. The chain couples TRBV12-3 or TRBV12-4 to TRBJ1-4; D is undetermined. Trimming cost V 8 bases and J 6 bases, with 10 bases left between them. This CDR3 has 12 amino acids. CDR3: CASGEGDEKLFF. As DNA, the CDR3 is TGTGCCAGCGGAGAGGGAGATGAAAAACTGTTTTTT.

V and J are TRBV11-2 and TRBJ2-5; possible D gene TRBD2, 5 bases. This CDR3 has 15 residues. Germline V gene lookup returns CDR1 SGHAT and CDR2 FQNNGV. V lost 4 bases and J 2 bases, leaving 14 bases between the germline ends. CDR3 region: CASSSPPLVQETQYF. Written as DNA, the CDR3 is TGTGCCAGCAGCTCACCCCCACTAGTACAAGAGACCCAGTACTTC.

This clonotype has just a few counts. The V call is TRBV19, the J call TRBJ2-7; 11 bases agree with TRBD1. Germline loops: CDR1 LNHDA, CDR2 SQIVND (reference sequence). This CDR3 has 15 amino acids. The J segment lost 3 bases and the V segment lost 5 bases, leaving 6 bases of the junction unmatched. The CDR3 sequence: CASSPRGTGGYEQYF. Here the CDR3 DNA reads TGTGCCAGTAGTCCTAGAGGGACAGGGGGCTACGAGCAGTACTTC.

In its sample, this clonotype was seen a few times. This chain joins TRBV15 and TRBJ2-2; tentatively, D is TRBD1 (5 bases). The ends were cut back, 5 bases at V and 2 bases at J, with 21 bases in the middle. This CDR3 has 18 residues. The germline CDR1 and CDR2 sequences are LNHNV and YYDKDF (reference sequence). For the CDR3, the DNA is TGTGCCACCAGCTCGACAGATCTTGGCGCGCGAAACACCGGGGAGCTGTTTTTT. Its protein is CATSSTDLGARNTGELFF.